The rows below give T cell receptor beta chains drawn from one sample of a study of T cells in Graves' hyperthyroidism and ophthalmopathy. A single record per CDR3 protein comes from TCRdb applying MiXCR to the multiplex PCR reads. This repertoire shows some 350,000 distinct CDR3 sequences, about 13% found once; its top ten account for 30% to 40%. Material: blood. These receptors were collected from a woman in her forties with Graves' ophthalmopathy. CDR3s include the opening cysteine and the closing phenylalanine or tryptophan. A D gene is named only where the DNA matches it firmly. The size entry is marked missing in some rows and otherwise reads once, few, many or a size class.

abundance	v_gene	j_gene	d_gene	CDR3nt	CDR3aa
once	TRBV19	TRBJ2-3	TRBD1	TGTCCCAGTAGTCCACAACCACCGGGACAGGGCACAGATACGCAGTATTTT	CPSSPQPPGQGTDTQYF
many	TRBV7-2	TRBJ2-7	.	TGTGCCAGCAGCTTACTGGGAAGGCTGGACGAGCAGTACTTC	CASSLLGRLDEQYF
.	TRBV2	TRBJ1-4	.	TGTGCCAGCAGCGGACGGAAGAGTAATGAAAAACTGTTTTTT	CASSGRKSNEKLFF
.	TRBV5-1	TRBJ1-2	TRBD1	TGCGCCAGCAGCCTATACCCGGGACAGGGGTTCTATGGCTACACCTTC	CASSLYPGQGFYGYTF
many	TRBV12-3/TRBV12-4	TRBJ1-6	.	TGTGCCAGCAGAATTGGGCATAATTCACCCCTCCACTTT	CASRIGHNSPLHF
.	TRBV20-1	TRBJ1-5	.	TGCAGTGCTAGTTCCGGGAAGGGCAATCAGCCCCAGCATTTT	CSASSGKGNQPQHF
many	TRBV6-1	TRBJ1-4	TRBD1	TGTGCCAGCAGTATGACAGGGGATAGTGAAAAACTGTTTTTT	CASSMTGDSEKLFF
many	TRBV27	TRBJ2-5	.	TGTGCCAGCAGTTTAGGAAAGACCCAGTACTTC	CASSLGKTQYF
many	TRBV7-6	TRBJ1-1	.	TGTGCCAGCAGCTTAGAGGGAGGGGGGACGTCGGAAGCTTTCTTT	CASSLEGGGTSEAFF
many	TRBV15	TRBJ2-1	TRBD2	TGTGCCACCAGCATGACTAGCGGGGGTAGGGGTGAGCAGTTCTTC	CATSMTSGGRGEQFF
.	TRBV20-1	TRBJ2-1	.	TGCAGTGCTAGAGAGGGGACGGAGGTTTCCCACAATGAGCAGTTCTTC	CSAREGTEVSHNEQFF
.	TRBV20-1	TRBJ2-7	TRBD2	TGCAGTGCAAGCGGGACTAGCTACGAGCAGTACTTC	CSASGTSYEQYF
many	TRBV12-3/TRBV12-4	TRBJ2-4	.	TGTGCCAGCAGTTTGGGGTCGTTACTAGCCAAAAACATTCAGTACTTC	CASSLGSLLAKNIQYF
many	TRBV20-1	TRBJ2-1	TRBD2	TGCAGTGCCCGCGCGGGACTAGCGGGAAGGTACAATGAGCAGTTCTTC	CSARAGLAGRYNEQFF
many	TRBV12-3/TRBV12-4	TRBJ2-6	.	TGTGCCAGCAGTTTAGGTCGGCGGGGTCCCTCTGGGGCCAACGTCCTGACTTTC	CASSLGRRGPSGANVLTF
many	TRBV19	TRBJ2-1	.	TGTGCCAGTAGTGTTGTTCTGTGGGTGTACAATGAGCAGTTCTTC	CASSVVLWVYNEQFF
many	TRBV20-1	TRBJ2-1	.	TGCAGTGCTAACTATGAGGGCTACAATGAGCAGTTCTTC	CSANYEGYNEQFF
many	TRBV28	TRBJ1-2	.	TGTGCCAGCACCCTATACAGGGATCTTGGCTACACCTTC	CASTLYRDLGYTF
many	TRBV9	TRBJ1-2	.	TGTGCCAGCGGGGGGTCAGGGGAAAATATCTATGGCTACACCTTC	CASGGSGENIYGYTF
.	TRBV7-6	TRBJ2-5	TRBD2	TGTGCCAGCAGCTACTTAGCGGGGGGAGAGACCCAGTACTTC	CASSYLAGGETQYF
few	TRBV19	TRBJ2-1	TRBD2	TGTGCCAGTAGCATCGGGACTAGCGGGGGGCCTAGCTTCTCTTCTTCCTACAATGAGCAGTTCTTC	CASSIGTSGGPSFSSSYNEQFF
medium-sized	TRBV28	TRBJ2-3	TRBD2	TGTGCCAGCAGTTTTCTATCTAGCGGGAGGGCTGATACGCAGTATTTT	CASSFLSSGRADTQYF
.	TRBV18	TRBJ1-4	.	TGTGCCAGCTCAACCCGGGACAACTATGAAAAACTGTTTTTT	CASSTRDNYEKLFF
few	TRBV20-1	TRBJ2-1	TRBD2	TGCAGTGCTAGAGAGGGGACTAGCGGGACCCTTTTCTTC	CSAREGTSGTLFF
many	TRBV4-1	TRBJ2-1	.	TGCGCCAGCAGCCAAGAGGGAGAGGAGGTTGAGCAGTTCTTC	CASSQEGEEVEQFF
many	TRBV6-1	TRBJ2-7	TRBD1	TGTGCCAGCAGTGCGGACAGGGGGCCCTACGAGCAGTACTTC	CASSADRGPYEQYF
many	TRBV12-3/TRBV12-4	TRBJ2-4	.	TGTGCCAGCAGCTCCCGGGACAGACTAGTAGCCAAAAACATTCAGTACTTC	CASSSRDRLVAKNIQYF
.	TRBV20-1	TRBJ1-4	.	TGCAGTGCTAGGCCTCCGACGGGGGCTGAAAAACTGTTTTTT	CSARPPTGAEKLFF
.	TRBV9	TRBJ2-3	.	TGTGCCAGCAGCGCCGGGGACGTTACCACAGATACGCAGTATTTT	CASSAGDVTTDTQYF
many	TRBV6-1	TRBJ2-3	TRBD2	TGTGCCAGCAGTGACCGTGGCGGGAGTTCAACAGATACGCAGTATTTT	CASSDRGGSSTDTQYF
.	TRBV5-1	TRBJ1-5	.	TGCGCCAGCAGCCTCGACGACCTGGACGGTTATAGCAATCAGCCCCAGCATTTT	CASSLDDLDGYSNQPQHF
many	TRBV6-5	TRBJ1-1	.	TGTGCCAGCAGTTACTCGAGATCCCCGATGAACACTGAAGCTTTCTTT	CASSYSRSPMNTEAFF
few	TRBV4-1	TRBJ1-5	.	TGCGCCAGCAGCCAAGAAGGGTCGGGTAGGGACCAGCCCCAGCATTTT	CASSQEGSGRDQPQHF
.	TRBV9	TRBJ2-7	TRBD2	TGTGCCAGCAGCGTAGGGCGGGAGGACCTCTACGAGCAGTACTTC	CASSVGREDLYEQYF
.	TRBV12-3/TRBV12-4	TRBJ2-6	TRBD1	TGTGCCAGCAGCCCAATGACCGGGACAGGGAGCCCTGGGGCCAACGTCCTGACTTTC	CASSPMTGTGSPGANVLTF
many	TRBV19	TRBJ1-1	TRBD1	TGTGCCAGTAGTAGATCAGGGGGAACTGAAGCTTTCTTT	CASSRSGGTEAFF
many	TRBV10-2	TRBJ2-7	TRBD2	TGCGCCACTCGGACTAGCGGGACGATATACGAGCAGTACTTC	CATRTSGTIYEQYF
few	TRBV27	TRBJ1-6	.	TGTGCCAGCAGTTTTAGAGGGGTAGATTCACCCCTCCACTTT	CASSFRGVDSPLHF
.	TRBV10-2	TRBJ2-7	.	TGCGCCAGCAGTGAGTTTGGTCAGACCTACGAGCAGTACTTC	CASSEFGQTYEQYF
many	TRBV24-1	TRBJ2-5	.	TGTGCCACCAGTGATGCTAGGGGGAGGAGGGAGACCCAGTACTTC	CATSDARGRRETQYF
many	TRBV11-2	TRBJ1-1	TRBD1	TGTGCCAGCAGCTTCAGTTCAGGGGGGTACACTGAAGCTTTCTTT	CASSFSSGGYTEAFF